This is a list of T cell receptor beta chains from one sample in a study of blood T cell repertoires in COVID-19. The protocol was immunoSEQ multiplex PCR, while the TCRdb copy is restricted to in-frame clones and leaves out a portion. Of roughly 320,000 clones listed, 70% to 90% are singletons. Sample: peripheral blood. The receptors come from a human donor in a cohort sampled during active COVID-19. The CDR3 runs from the conserved cysteine through the conserved F or W. D genes are given only for firm matches. Only some rows state a clone size, as once, few, many or a class for expanded clones.

CDR3aa | CDR3nt | j_gene | v_gene | abundance | d_gene | len
CASRERGSTDTQYF | TGTGCCAGCAGAGAACGGGGTAGCACAGATACGCAGTATTTT | TRBJ2-3 | TRBV4-2 | - | - | 14
CASSSGYTEAFF | TGTGCCAGCAGCTCAGGGTACACTGAAGCTTTCTTT | TRBJ1-1 | TRBV12-3/TRBV12-4 | few | - | 12
CASSVGGGSHNEQFF | TGTGCCAGCAGCGTAGGGGGAGGTAGTCACAATGAGCAGTTCTTC | TRBJ2-1 | TRBV9 | - | - | 15
CASSLSAGTGVGEQYF | TGCGCCAGCAGCCTAAGCGCCGGGACAGGGGTAGGCGAGCAGTACTTC | TRBJ2-7 | TRBV5-1 | once | TRBD1 | 16
CASSLSSISYEQYF | TGTGCCAGCAGTTTATCGAGCATCTCCTACGAGCAGTACTTC | TRBJ2-7 | TRBV27 | - | - | 14
CASTSRGGAKNIQYF | TGTGCCAGCACATCTCGCGGGGGAGCCAAAAACATTCAGTACTTC | TRBJ2-4 | TRBV7-2 | - | TRBD2 | 15
CASSQGRTGSYEQYF | TGTGCCAGCAGCCAAGGCAGGACAGGCTCCTACGAGCAGTACTTC | TRBJ2-7 | TRBV3-1/TRBV3-2 | once | TRBD1 | 15
CASSPTDTVYNEQFF | TGTGCCAGCAGCCCCACGGACACGGTCTACAATGAGCAGTTCTTC | TRBJ2-1 | TRBV9 | - | - | 15
CASSQMTLANYGYTF | TGCGCCAGCAGCCAAATGACATTGGCAAACTATGGCTACACCTTC | TRBJ1-2 | TRBV4-1 | - | - | 15
CAISKRGNTEAFF | TGTGCCATCAGCAAAAGGGGGAACACTGAAGCTTTCTTT | TRBJ1-1 | TRBV10-3 | - | - | 13
CASSSRTGGGYTF | TGTGCCAGCAGTTCTCGGACAGGGGGGGGCTACACCTTC | TRBJ1-2 | TRBV6-5 | - | TRBD1 | 13